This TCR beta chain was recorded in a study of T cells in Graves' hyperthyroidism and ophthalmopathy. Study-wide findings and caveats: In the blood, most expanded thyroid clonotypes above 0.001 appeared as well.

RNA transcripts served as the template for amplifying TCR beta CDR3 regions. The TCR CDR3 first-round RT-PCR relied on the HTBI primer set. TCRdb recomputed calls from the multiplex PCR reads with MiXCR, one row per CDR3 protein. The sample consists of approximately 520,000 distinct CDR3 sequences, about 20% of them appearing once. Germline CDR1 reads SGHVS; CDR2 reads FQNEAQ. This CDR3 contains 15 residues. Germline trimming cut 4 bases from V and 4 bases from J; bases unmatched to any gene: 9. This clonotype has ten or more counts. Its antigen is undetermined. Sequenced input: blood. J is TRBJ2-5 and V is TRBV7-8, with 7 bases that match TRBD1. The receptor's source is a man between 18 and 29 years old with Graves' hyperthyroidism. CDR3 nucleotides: TGTGCCAGCAGCTCGACAGGGCCGTTAAGAGAGACCCAGTACTTC. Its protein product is CASSSTGPLRETQYF.